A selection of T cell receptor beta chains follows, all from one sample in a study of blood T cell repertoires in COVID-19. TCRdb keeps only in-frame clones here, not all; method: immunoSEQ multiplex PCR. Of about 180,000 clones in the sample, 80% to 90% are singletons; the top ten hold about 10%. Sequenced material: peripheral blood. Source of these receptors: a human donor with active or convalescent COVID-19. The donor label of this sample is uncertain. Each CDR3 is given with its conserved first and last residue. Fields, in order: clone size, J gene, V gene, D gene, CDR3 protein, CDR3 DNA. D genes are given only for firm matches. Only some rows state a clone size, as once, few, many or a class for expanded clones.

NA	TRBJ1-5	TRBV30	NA	CAWSARGVGQPQHF	TGTGCCTGGAGCGCCCGGGGGGTCGGGCAGCCCCAGCATTTT
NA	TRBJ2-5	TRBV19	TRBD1	CASSRDRGETQYF	TGTGCCAGCAGTAGGGACAGGGGAGAGACCCAGTACTTC
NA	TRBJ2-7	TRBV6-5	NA	CASALQTTGGYEQYF	TGTGCCAGTGCCCTTCAGACCACCGGGGGATACGAGCAGTACTTC
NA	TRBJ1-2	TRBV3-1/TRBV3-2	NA	CASSQDAGGDGYTF	TGTGCCAGCAGCCAAGATGCGGGGGGGGATGGCTACACCTTC
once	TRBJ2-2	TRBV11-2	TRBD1	CASSLGHTGATGELFF	TGTGCCAGCAGCTTAGGACACACAGGGGCAACCGGGGAGCTGTTTTTT
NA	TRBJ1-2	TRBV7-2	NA	CASSLLQATNYGYTF	TGTGCCAGCAGCTTATTACAGGCCACTAACTATGGCTACACCTTC
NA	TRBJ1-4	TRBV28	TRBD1	CASSSYGTGAEKLFF	TGTGCCAGCAGTTCCTACGGGACAGGGGCTGAAAAACTGTTTTTT
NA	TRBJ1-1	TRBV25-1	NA	CASSGGGKMNTEAFF	TGTGCCAGCAGTGGGGGGGGCAAGATGAACACTGAAGCTTTCTTT
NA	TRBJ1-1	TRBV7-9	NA	CASSFPLGEAFF	TGTGCCAGCAGCTTTCCACTCGGGGAAGCTTTCTTT
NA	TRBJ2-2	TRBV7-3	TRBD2	CASSLTGTRTGELFF	TGTGCCAGCAGCTTAACCGGGACTAGAACCGGGGAGCTGTTTTTT
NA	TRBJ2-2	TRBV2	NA	CASTPDSGELFF	TGTGCCAGCACCCCAGATTCCGGGGAGCTGTTTTTT
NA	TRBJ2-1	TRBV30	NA	CAWSASPGSYNEQFF	TGTGCCTGGAGTGCCTCGCCGGGATCCTACAATGAGCAGTTCTTC
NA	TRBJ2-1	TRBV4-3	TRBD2	CASSPQLAGYNEQFF	TGCGCCAGCAGCCCACAACTAGCGGGGTACAATGAGCAGTTCTTC
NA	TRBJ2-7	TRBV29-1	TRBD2	CSVVRGGKYEQYF	TGCAGCGTTGTTCGGGGGGGGAAATACGAGCAGTACTTC
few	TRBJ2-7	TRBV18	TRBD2	CASSPFAPQGGDEQYF	TGTGCCAGCTCACCATTCGCCCCCCAGGGAGGGGACGAGCAGTACTTC
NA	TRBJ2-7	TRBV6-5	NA	CASSYTLGGGYEQYF	TGTGCCAGCAGTTACACCTTGGGGGGTGGCTACGAGCAGTACTTC
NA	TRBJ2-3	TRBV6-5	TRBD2	CASSTSGGRDTQYF	TGTGCCAGCAGCACTAGCGGGGGGCGAGATACGCAGTATTTT
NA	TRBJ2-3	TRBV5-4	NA	CASSLERATDTQYF	TGTGCCAGCAGCTTGGAGCGGGCCACAGATACGCAGTATTTT
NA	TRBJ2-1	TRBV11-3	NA	CASSLEGARSAYNEQFF	TGTGCCAGCAGCTTAGAGGGGGCTAGGTCAGCCTACAATGAGCAGTTCTTC
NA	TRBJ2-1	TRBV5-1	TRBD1	CASSADREGNEQFF	TGCGCCAGCAGCGCGGACAGGGAAGGGAATGAGCAGTTCTTC
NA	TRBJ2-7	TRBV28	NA	CGAQGRYEQYF	TGTGGAGCGCAGGGTCGGTACGAGCAGTACTTC
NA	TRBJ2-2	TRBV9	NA	CASSARLDKNTGELFF	TGTGCCAGCAGCGCCCGACTGGACAAGAACACCGGGGAGCTGTTTTTT
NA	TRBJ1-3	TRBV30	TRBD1	CAWKDRAGNTIYF	TGTGCCTGGAAGGACAGGGCTGGAAACACCATATATTTT
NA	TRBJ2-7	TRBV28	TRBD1	CASRRQGPEQYF	TGTGCCAGCAGGAGACAGGGTCCCGAGCAGTACTTC